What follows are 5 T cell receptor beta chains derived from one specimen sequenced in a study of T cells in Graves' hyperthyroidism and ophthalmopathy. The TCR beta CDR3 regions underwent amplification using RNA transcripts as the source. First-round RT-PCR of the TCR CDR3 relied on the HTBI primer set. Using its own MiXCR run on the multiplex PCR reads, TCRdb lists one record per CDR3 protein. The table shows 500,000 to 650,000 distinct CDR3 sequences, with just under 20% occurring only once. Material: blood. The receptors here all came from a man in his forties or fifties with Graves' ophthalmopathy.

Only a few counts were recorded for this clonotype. This CDR3 reads CSVAGLAGGGFNEQFF. The CDR3 bases are TGCAGCGTTGCTGGACTAGCGGGAGGTGGGTTCAATGAGCAGTTCTTC. This chain joins TRBV29-1 and TRBJ2-1; TRBD2 matches 14 bases. The germline CDR1 and CDR2 sequences are SQVTM and ANQGSEA. The CDR3 loop spans 16 amino acids. V shed 4 bases, J shed 6 bases, and the junction held 8 bases outside the gene matches.

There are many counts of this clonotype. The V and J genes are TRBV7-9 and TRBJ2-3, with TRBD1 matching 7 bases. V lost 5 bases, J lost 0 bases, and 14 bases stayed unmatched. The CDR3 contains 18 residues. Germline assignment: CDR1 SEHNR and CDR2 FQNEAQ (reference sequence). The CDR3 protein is CASSEEGTAGPSTDTQYF. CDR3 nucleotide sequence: TGTGCCAGCAGCGAAGAGGGGACAGCCGGCCCCAGCACAGATACGCAGTATTTT.

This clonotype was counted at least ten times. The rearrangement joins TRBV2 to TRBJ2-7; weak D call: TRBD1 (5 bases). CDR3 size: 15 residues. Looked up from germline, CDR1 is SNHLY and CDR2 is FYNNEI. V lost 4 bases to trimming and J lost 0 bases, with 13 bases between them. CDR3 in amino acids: CASSGPAGFSYEQYF. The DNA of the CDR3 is TGTGCCAGCAGTGGGCCCGCAGGGTTCTCCTACGAGCAGTACTTC. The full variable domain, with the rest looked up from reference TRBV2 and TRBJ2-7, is EPEVTQTPSHQVTQMGQEVILRCVPISNHLYFYWYRQILGQKVEFLVSFYNNEISEKSEIFDDQFSVERPDGSNFTLKIRSTKLEDSAMYFCASSGPAGFSYEQYFGPGTRLTVT.

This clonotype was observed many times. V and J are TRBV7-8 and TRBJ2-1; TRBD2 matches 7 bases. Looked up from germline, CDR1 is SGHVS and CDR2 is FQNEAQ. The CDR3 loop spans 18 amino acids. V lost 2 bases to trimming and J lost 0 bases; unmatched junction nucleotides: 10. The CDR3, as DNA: TGTGCCAGCAGCTTAAAGGGAGGGCGGCCGAGCTCCTACAATGAGCAGTTCTTC. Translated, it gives CASSLKGGRPSSYNEQFF. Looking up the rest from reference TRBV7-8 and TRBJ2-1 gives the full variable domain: GAGVSQSPRYKVAKRGQDVALRCDPISGHVSLFWYQQALGQGPEFLTYFQNEAQLDKSGLPSDRFFAERPEGSVSTLKIQRTQQEDSAVYLCASSLKGGRPSSYNEQFFGPGTRLTVL.

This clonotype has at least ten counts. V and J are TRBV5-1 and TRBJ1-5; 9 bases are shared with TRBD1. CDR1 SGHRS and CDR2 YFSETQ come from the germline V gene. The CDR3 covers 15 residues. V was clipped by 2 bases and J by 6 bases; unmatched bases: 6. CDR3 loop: CASSFPGQGSQPQHF. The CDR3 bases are TGCGCCAGCAGCTTTCCGGGACAGGGTTCTCAGCCCCAGCATTTT. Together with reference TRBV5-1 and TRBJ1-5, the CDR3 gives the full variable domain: KAGVTQTPRYLIKTRGQQVTLSCSPISGHRSVSWYQQTPGQGLQFLFEYFSETQRNKGNFPGRFSGRQFSNSRSEMNVSTLELGDSALYLCASSFPGQGSQPQHFGDGTRLSIL.